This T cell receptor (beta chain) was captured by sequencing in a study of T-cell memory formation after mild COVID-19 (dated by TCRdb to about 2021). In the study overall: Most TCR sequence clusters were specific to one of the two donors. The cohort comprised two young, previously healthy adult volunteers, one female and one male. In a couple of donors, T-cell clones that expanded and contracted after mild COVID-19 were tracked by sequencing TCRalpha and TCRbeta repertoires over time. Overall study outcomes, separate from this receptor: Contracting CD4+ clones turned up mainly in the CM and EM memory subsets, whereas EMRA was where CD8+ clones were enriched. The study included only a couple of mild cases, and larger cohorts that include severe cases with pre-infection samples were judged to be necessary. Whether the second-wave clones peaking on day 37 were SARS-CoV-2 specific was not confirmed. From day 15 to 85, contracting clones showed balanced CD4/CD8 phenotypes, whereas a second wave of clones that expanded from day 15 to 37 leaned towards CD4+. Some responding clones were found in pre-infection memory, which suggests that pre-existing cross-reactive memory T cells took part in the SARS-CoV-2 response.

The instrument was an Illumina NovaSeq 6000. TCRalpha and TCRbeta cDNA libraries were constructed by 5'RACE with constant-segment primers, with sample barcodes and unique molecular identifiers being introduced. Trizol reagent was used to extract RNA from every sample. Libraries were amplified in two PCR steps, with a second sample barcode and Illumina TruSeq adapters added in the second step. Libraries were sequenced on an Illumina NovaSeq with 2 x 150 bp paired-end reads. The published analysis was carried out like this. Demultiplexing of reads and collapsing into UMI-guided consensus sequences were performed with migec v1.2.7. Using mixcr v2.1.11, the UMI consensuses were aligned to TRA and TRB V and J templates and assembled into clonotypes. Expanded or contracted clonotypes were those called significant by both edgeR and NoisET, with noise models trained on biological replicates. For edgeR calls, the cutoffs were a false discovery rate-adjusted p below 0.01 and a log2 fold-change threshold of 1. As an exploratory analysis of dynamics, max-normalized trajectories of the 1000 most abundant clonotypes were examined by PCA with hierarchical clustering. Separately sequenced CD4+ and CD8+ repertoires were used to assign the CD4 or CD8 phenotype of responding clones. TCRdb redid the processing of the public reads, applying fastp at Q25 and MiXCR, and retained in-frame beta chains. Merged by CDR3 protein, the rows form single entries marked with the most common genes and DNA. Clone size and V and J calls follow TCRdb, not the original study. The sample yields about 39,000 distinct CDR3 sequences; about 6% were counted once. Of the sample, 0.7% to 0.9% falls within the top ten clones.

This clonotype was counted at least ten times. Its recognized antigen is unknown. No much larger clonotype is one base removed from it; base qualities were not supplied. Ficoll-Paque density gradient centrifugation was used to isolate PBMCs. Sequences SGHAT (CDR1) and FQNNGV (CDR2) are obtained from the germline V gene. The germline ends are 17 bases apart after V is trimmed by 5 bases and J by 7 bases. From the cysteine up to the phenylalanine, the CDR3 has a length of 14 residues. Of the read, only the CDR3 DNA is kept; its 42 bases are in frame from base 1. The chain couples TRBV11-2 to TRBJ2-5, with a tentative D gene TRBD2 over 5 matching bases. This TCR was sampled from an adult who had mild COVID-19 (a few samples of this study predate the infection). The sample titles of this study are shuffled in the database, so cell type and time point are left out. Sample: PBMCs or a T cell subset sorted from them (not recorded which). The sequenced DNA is TGTGCCAGCAGCCAGAGCGGCGTGGGAGTGACCCAGTACTTC. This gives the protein CASSQSGVGVTQYF.